One sample yielded the 29 T cell receptor beta chains listed below, sequenced in a study of blood T cell repertoires in COVID-19 (dated by TCRdb to 2018 to 2021). Receptor libraries were prepared by the immunoSEQ multiplex PCR assay. TCRdb holds this immuneACCESS table with in-frame rearrangements only. Some clones are missing; in checked studies, unresolved V genes explain under half, and the rest has no known cause. This sample gives 140,000 to 150,000 clones in total; over 80% of them show up just once. Of the sample, about 1.8% is held by the ten largest clones. The sequenced sample consisted of peripheral blood. Receptors were obtained from a woman aged 45-65 years with acute or convalescent COVID-19.

This sequence joins TRBV18 and TRBJ2-1; the match to TRBD2 covers 11 bases. The J segment lost 4 bases and the V segment lost 5 bases, leaving 4 bases of the junction unmatched. The CDR3 is 15 amino acids. Germline values: CDR1 KGHSH, CDR2 LQKENI. The CDR3 DNA reads as TGTGCCAGCTCATTCGGGACTAGCGGATACAATGAGCAGTTCTTC. The encoded protein is CASSFGTSGYNEQFF.

This clone has a single count. DNA for the CDR3: TGTGCCAGCCGCCACGGTGCAAACTATGGCTACACCTTC. As protein: CASRHGANYGYTF. This sequence joins TRBV9 and TRBJ1-2; D uncertain. Trimming removed 7 bases from V and 2 bases from J, with 12 bases in between. Germline V lookup: CDR1 SGDLS, CDR2 YYNGEE. The CDR3 covers 13 residues. The full variable domain, in which reference TRBV9 and TRBJ1-2 provide the parts outside the CDR3, is DSGVTQTPKHLITATGQRVTLRCSPRSGDLSVYWYQQSLDQGLQFLIQYYNGEERAKGNILERFSAQQFPDLHSELNLSSLELGDSALYFCASRHGANYGYTFGSGTRLTVV.

V is TRBV6-5 and J is TRBJ2-7, with D tentatively TRBD2 (5 bases). CDR1 MNHEY and CDR2 SVGAGI come from the germline V gene. The ends were cut back, 4 bases at V and 5 bases at J, with 15 bases in the middle. There are 14 residues in the CDR3. CDR3 residues: CASSWTGAGDEQYF. The CDR3 DNA is TGTGCCAGCAGTTGGACTGGCGCCGGGGACGAGCAGTACTTC.

In DNA, the CDR3 is TGTGCCATCACCCCGGGACTGAATTACGAGCAGTACTTC. Amino acids: CAITPGLNYEQYF. The chain links TRBV10-3 to TRBJ2-7; TRBD2 is a possible D gene (6 bases). The ends were cut back, 7 bases at V and 4 bases at J, with 14 bases in the middle. The CDR3 is 13 amino acids. Germline V gene data show CDR1 as ENHRY and CDR2 as SYGVKD.

This chain uses TRBV5-4 with TRBJ2-5, with 7 bases aligning to TRBD2. The CDR3 runs to 16 residues. Looked up from germline, CDR1 is SGHNT and CDR2 is YYREEE (reference sequence). V shed 4 bases, J shed 0 bases, and the junction held 9 bases outside the gene matches. The CDR3 DNA reads TGTGCCAGCAGCCCTGGACTAGGAAGCAACCAAGAGACCCAGTACTTC. Its translation: CASSPGLGSNQETQYF.

The J gene is TRBJ1-3, the V gene TRBV11-2; TRBD1 might be the D (5 bases). Per germline, CDR1 SGHAT and CDR2 FQNNGV. There are 16 residues in the CDR3. V lost 5 bases and J lost 3, with 17 bases in between. Here the CDR3 reads CASSVPRGFNGNTIYF. CDR3 bases: TGTGCCAGCAGCGTACCTCGGGGGTTTAATGGAAACACCATATATTTT.

In this sample, this clone turned up once. This rearrangement joins TRBV6-5 to TRBJ1-1, with D perhaps TRBD1 (5 bases). The CDR3 is 16 amino acids. Trimming left V 0 bases short and J 1 base short, with 12 bases between. CDR1 MNHEY and CDR2 SVGAGI come from the germline V gene. This CDR3 is CASSYSGRGWNTEAFF. DNA for the CDR3: TGTGCCAGCAGTTACTCAGGGAGGGGATGGAACACTGAAGCTTTCTTT.

The chain couples TRBV11-3 to TRBJ2-5; tentative D call: TRBD2 (6 bases). This CDR3 region has 14 residues. Looked up from germline, CDR1 is SGHNT and CDR2 is YENEEA. Trimming shortened V by 1 base and J by 7 bases, and 13 bases separated the two germline ends. CDR3 DNA sequence: TGTGCCAGCAGCTTAGCGCCCCGGGGAGGGACCCAGTACTTC. Translating it yields CASSLAPRGGTQYF.

The chain recombines TRBV6-1 with TRBJ1-6; D unresolved. Trimming cost V 3 bases and J 6 bases, with 12 bases left between them. Germline CDR1 is MNHNS and CDR2 is SASEGT. The CDR3 loop spans 15 amino acids. The CDR3 region is CASSDGGMGNSPLHF. CDR3 bases: TGTGCCAGCAGTGATGGAGGGATGGGTAATTCACCCCTCCACTTT.

The V call is TRBV14, the J call TRBJ2-5; tentatively, D is TRBD2 (5 bases). Trimming removed 5 bases at V and 5 bases at J, with 15 bases between. CDR3 size: 14 residues. CDR1 SGHDN and CDR2 FVKESK come from the germline V gene. The chain's CDR3 is CASSFGLGAETQYF. The CDR3 bases are TGTGCCAGCAGCTTTGGTTTGGGAGCGGAGACCCAGTACTTC.

The chain couples TRBV5-6 to TRBJ2-3; 11 positions match TRBD2. Trimming took 5 bases from V and 6 from J; bases not matched to a gene: 11. Germline lookup yields CDR1 SGHDT and CDR2 YYEEEE. This CDR3 is 16 amino acids long. CDR3 coding DNA: TGTGCCAGCAGTTTAGCGGGGGGGCCGAGCGGGGATACGCAGTATTTT. Translation gives CASSLAGGPSGDTQYF.

This clone was counted once. The genes are TRBV19 and TRBJ2-7; the D is unclear. Trimming shortened V by 4 bases and J by 5 bases, and 12 bases separated the two germline ends. The CDR3 consists of 13 residues. Per the germline V gene, CDR1 is LNHDA and CDR2 is SQIVND (reference sequence). The CDR3 loop is CASSNAQAHEQYF. The CDR3 nucleotides read TGTGCCAGTAGTAACGCCCAAGCCCACGAGCAGTACTTC.

This clone was picked up one time. Other nucleotide sequences in the sample specify the same CDR3. The rearrangement uses TRBV6-5 and TRBJ1-2, with TRBD1 as a possible D gene (6 bases). The CDR3 covers 14 residues. From germline, CDR1 is MNHEY and CDR2 SVGAGI. Trimming pared 2 bases from V and 2 bases from J, leaving 9 bases between. DNA for the CDR3: TGTGCCAGCAGTTACAGGCAGGGGAACTATGGCTACACCTTC. Protein sequence: CASSYRQGNYGYTF.

The chain is built from TRBV2 and TRBJ1-1; D is perhaps TRBD1 (6 bases). Germline assignment: CDR1 SNHLY and CDR2 FYNNEI. V was clipped by 4 bases and J by 1 base, with 7 bases between them. The CDR3 length is 13 residues. CDR3 nucleotides: TGTGCCAGCAGTGGACAGGCGAACACTGAAGCTTTCTTT. Its translation: CASSGQANTEAFF.

The DNA for the CDR3 is TGCGCCAGCAGCCCAGGGGGTTCCTCCTATAATTCACCCCTCCACTTT. The encoded protein is CASSPGGSSYNSPLHF. The V gene is TRBV5-1, the J gene TRBJ1-6, with TRBD1 matching 7 bases. After removal of 4 bases from V and 0 bases from J, the junction contained 4 bases not matched to a gene. The CDR3 runs to 16 residues. Germline V gene sequence: CDR1 SGHRS, CDR2 YFSETQ.

The rearrangement joins TRBV9 to TRBJ2-7; 9 bases line up with TRBD2. The CDR3 sequence is 15 residues long. V was clipped by 0 bases and J by 2 bases; unmatched bases: 3. Germline assignment: CDR1 SGDLS and CDR2 YYNGEE. The CDR3 region has the DNA TGTGCCAGCAGCGTAGCAGGGACTAGCACCTACGAGCAGTACTTC. It is translated as CASSVAGTSTYEQYF.

The rearrangement uses TRBV9 and TRBJ1-2; weak D call: TRBD1 (6 bases). The CDR3 spans 15 residues. From germline, CDR1 is SGDLS and CDR2 YYNGEE. V lost 4 bases and J 5 bases, leaving 18 bases between the germline ends. The CDR3 protein is CASSSRQGTGYGYTF. The CDR3 DNA follows: TGTGCCAGCAGCTCCCGTCAGGGGACGGGTTATGGCTACACCTTC.

The CDR3 DNA follows: TGTGCCACTGGACTAGCGGGGTCCTCCGGGGAGCTGTTTTTT. Its protein product is CATGLAGSSGELFF. V gene TRBV24-1 combines with J gene TRBJ2-2, with 12 bases aligning to TRBD2. This CDR3 is 14 amino acids long. CDR1 is KGHDR, CDR2 SFDVKD, per germline. V dropped 10 bases and J dropped 6; count of bases not matched to a gene: 5.

This chain joins TRBV4-2 and TRBJ1-2, with D possibly TRBD1 on 5 matching bases. The CDR3 runs 13 residues. V lost 1 base and J lost 8, with 11 bases in between. Germline V gene data show CDR1 as LGHNA and CDR2 as YNFKEQ. CDR3 sequence reads: CASSQVKGFGYTF. The DNA of the CDR3 is TGTGCCAGCAGCCAAGTAAAGGGGTTCGGCTACACCTTC.

DNA for the CDR3: TGTGCCAGCCGACAGAAGAACACTGAAGCTTTCTTT. Protein: CASRQKNTEAFF. This rearrangement joins TRBV19 to TRBJ1-1; a possible D gene is TRBD1 (5 bases). V lost 9 bases and J lost 1, with 9 bases in between. The germline V gene has CDR1 LNHDA and CDR2 SQIVND (reference sequence). This CDR3 is 12 amino acids long.

The V call is TRBV5-1, the J call TRBJ2-7; 7 bases are shared with TRBD1. With 4 bases clipped from V and 4 bases from J, the junction kept 17 bases outside the gene matches. Germline CDR1 and CDR2: SGHRS and YFSETQ. The CDR3 totals 17 residues. The CDR3 loop reads CASSGARLGTDLYEQYF. The DNA for the CDR3 is TGCGCCAGCAGCGGTGCCAGGCTGGGGACAGATTTATACGAGCAGTACTTC.

V usage is TRBV28 and J usage is TRBJ2-3; 10 bases are shared with TRBD2. Germline CDR1 reads MDHEN; CDR2 reads SYDVKM. The CDR3 is made up of 19 amino acids. Unmatched junction bases numbered 15, after V lost 5 bases and J lost 1 base. In DNA, the CDR3 is TGTGCCAGCAGTCTCCCGGGACTAGCGAGTCCGTCCGGCACAGATACGCAGTATTTT. This translates into CASSLPGLASPSGTDTQYF.

The chain carries TRBV7-8 and TRBJ2-1, with a weak D call TRBD2 (6 bases). Germline V CDR1 and CDR2: SGHVS, FQNEAQ. The CDR3 totals 17 residues. With 2 bases removed from V and 0 bases from J, the gap between germline ends came to 14 bases. CDR3 nucleotide sequence: TGTGCCAGCAGCTTATCGCGGGGCGCCAGCTCCTACAATGAGCAGTTCTTC. Its protein product is CASSLSRGASSYNEQFF.

The rearrangement joins TRBV5-6 to TRBJ1-3; D unresolved. Germline CDR1 reads SGHDT; CDR2 reads YYEEEE. V was shortened by 4 bases and J by 2 bases, with 10 bases between the two germline ends. The CDR3 extends over 14 amino acids. The CDR3 sequence is CASSMRFTGNTIYF. The DNA of the CDR3 is TGTGCCAGCAGCATGAGGTTTACTGGAAACACCATATATTTT.

The rearrangement links TRBV25-1 to TRBJ1-2; possibly TRBD1 for D (6 bases). The V and J ends lost 1 base and 3 bases respectively, with 12 bases between them. This CDR3 has 15 residues. Per the germline V gene, CDR1 is MGHDK and CDR2 is SYGVNS. The CDR3 here is CASSELDSPYYGYTF. DNA of the CDR3: TGTGCCAGCAGTGAATTGGACAGCCCTTACTATGGCTACACCTTC.

The J gene is TRBJ2-5, the V gene TRBV6-5; TRBD1 might be the D (5 bases). With 10 bases removed from V and 3 bases from J, the gap between germline ends came to 18 bases. The CDR3 is made up of 14 amino acids. Germline V gives CDR1 MNHEY, CDR2 SVGAGI. CDR3 sequence reads: CATSTEQEEETQYF. The DNA of the CDR3 is TGTGCCACCTCCACCGAACAGGAAGAAGAGACCCAGTACTTC.

The genes are TRBV5-1 and TRBJ1-5, with TRBD1 matching over 8 bases. CDR3 length equals 15 residues. Trimming removed 4 bases from V and 3 bases from J; junction bases left unmatched: 6. Germline CDR1 is SGHRS and CDR2 is YFSETQ. The CDR3 spells CASSPGTGYNQPQHF. The CDR3 DNA sequence: TGCGCCAGCAGCCCCGGGACAGGCTACAATCAGCCCCAGCATTTT.

J is TRBJ2-1 and V is TRBV7-8; TRBD2 is a possible D gene (6 bases). The CDR3 consists of 16 residues. In germline, CDR1 is SGHVS, CDR2 FQNEAQ. V was cut by 5 bases and J by 3 bases, with 17 bases left in between. This CDR3 is CASSPFGGTVYNEQFF. CDR3 bases: TGTGCCAGCAGCCCTTTTGGGGGGACCGTCTACAATGAGCAGTTCTTC.

This chain connects TRBV11-2 to TRBJ1-1; 9 bases agree with TRBD1. There are 15 residues in the CDR3. CDR1 and CDR2 (germline): SGHAT, FQNNGV. V was pared by 3 bases and J by 1 base, with 3 bases of the junction left unmatched. CDR3 DNA sequence: TGTGCCAGCAGCTTCCGGGACAGGGCGAACACTGAAGCTTTCTTT. It yields the protein CASSFRDRANTEAFF.